A selection of T cell receptor beta chains follows, all from one sample in a study of identical twins. Each CDR3 protein gets one entry after TCRdb re-called the 5' RACE reads with MiXCR. The repertoire holds fewer than 800,000 distinct CDR3 sequences, with 7.1% as singletons. This sample also appeared in a second study, on yellow fever vaccine responses in identical twins.

Sequenced: PBMCs. The receptor set was obtained from a woman aged 18-30 years in good health. Both conserved end residues are part of each CDR3. A D gene is named only where the DNA matches it firmly. Expanded clones get a size class; other rows say once, few or many, or leave the size out.

. | TRBJ2-3 | TRBV12-3/TRBV12-4 | TRBD1 | TGTGCCAGCAGTTTGACCGGACAGGGCACAGATACGCAGTATTTT | CASSLTGQGTDTQYF
many | TRBJ2-7 | TRBV21-1 | . | TGTGCCAGCAGCAAATCCATACTTGCGGGGTACTACGAGCAGTACTTC | CASSKSILAGYYEQYF
few | TRBJ2-1 | TRBV7-8 | . | TGTGCCAGCAGCACCGTCGGGGGAAGGGCCTACAATGAGCAGTTCTTC | CASSTVGGRAYNEQFF
few | TRBJ2-1 | TRBV18 | . | TGTGCCAGCTCACCCACTCGACTAGTTCTTGAGCAGTTCTTC | CASSPTRLVLEQFF
. | TRBJ2-3 | TRBV4-2 | . | TGTGCCAGCAGCCAAGATAGGGGCGCACAAGGAGCTAGCACAGATACGCAGTATTTT | CASSQDRGAQGASTDTQYF
many | TRBJ1-1 | TRBV29-1 | . | TGCAGCGTTGAAGAGGGAATGAACACTGAAGCTTTCTTT | CSVEEGMNTEAFF
. | TRBJ1-2 | TRBV3-1 | TRBD1 | TGTGCCAGCACCCCGACAGGGACCTATGGCTACACCTTC | CASTPTGTYGYTF
many | TRBJ2-1 | TRBV29-1 | TRBD1 | TGCAGCGTTGCAGGGGGAGCCTACAATGAGCAGTTCTTC | CSVAGGAYNEQFF
few | TRBJ2-7 | TRBV27 | . | TGTGCCAGCAGTTTGCAGGGATGGGGTTACGAGCAGTACTTC | CASSLQGWGYEQYF
few | TRBJ2-1 | TRBV12-3/TRBV12-4 | TRBD1 | TGTGCCAGCAGCCTCCGGGACAGGGGGAACAATGAGCAGTTCTTC | CASSLRDRGNNEQFF
many | TRBJ1-5 | TRBV12-3/TRBV12-4 | . | TGTGCCAGCAGTTTATCGGGGGCGGGCCAGCATTTT | CASSLSGAGQHF
many | TRBJ2-5 | TRBV29-1 | . | TGCAGCGTTGAGATCCACCTGCAAGAGACCCAGTACTTC | CSVEIHLQETQYF
many | TRBJ2-1 | TRBV28 | TRBD2 | TGTGCCAGCAAACGGACTAGCGGGACCTACAATGAGCAGTTCTTC | CASKRTSGTYNEQFF
many | TRBJ1-6 | TRBV15 | . | TGTGCCACCAGCAGAGAGTGGAGGACCACCTATAATTCACCCCTCCACTTT | CATSREWRTTYNSPLHF
many | TRBJ2-1 | TRBV6-2/TRBV6-3 | TRBD2 | TGTGCCAGCAGTTACTCGGGACTAGCGGGAGCTCGGAATGAGCAGTTCTTC | CASSYSGLAGARNEQFF
few | TRBJ2-7 | TRBV7-9 | TRBD1 | TGTGCCAGCAGCTACTACAGGGGTCTAAGCTCCTACGAGCAGTACTTC | CASSYYRGLSSYEQYF
many | TRBJ2-1 | TRBV6-4 | . | TGTGCCAGCAGTGACGAGGGTTTAAGCTCCTACAATGAGCAGTTCTTC | CASSDEGLSSYNEQFF
. | TRBJ2-2 | TRBV12-3/TRBV12-4 | . | TGTGCCAGCAGTGCCCGAAACAAAGACACCGGGGAGCTGTTTTTT | CASSARNKDTGELFF
. | TRBJ2-7 | TRBV6-2/TRBV6-3 | TRBD2 | TGTGCCAGCAGCAAAGCGGGAGGGCCATTCCACGAGCAGTACTTC | CASSKAGGPFHEQYF
many | TRBJ1-6 | TRBV5-6 | . | TGTGCCAGCAGCTCCGGCAGGGATTTTTCACCCCTCCACTTT | CASSSGRDFSPLHF
few | TRBJ2-3 | TRBV20-1 | TRBD2 | TGCAGTGCTAGCCTATCAAGACTAGCGGACCCCACAGATACGCAGTATTTT | CSASLSRLADPTDTQYF
many | TRBJ2-2 | TRBV6-1 | TRBD1 | TGTGCCAGCAGTGGAACCGGGACAGGGCGGGGGGAGCTGTTTTTT | CASSGTGTGRGELFF
many | TRBJ2-2 | TRBV12-3/TRBV12-4 | . | TGTGCCAGCAGGGTGGACCAGAACACCGGGGAGCTGTTTTTT | CASRVDQNTGELFF
. | TRBJ2-1 | TRBV5-1 | TRBD1 | TGCGCCAGCAGCTCCGACAGGGCCTCGCAGTTCTTC | CASSSDRASQFF
many | TRBJ1-1 | TRBV20-1 | . | TGCAGTCCGAACAGGGAAACAAGGACTGAAGCTTTCTTT | CSPNRETRTEAFF
many | TRBJ1-5 | TRBV7-2 | . | TGTGCCAGCAGCTTAGGAAGGGGCGGGGGTGGCAATCAGCCCCAGCATTTT | CASSLGRGGGGNQPQHF